This is a list of T cell receptor beta chains from one sample in a study of blood T cell repertoires in COVID-19. This table comes from immunoSEQ multiplex PCR, and its TCRdb copy is limited to in-frame clones, with some not included. This table holds 150,000 to 200,000 clones, around four fifths found once. Sequences were obtained from peripheral blood. Source of these receptors: an elderly woman with COVID-19, enrolled during active disease. The CDR3 runs from the conserved cysteine through the conserved F or W. Each record gives: J gene, V gene, clone size, D gene, CDR3 protein, CDR3 DNA. D genes are given only for firm matches. Only some rows state a clone size, as once, few, many or a class for expanded clones.

j_gene: TRBJ1-2
v_gene: TRBV4-1
abundance: -
d_gene: TRBD1
CDR3aa: CASSPRQGEPANYGYTF
CDR3nt: TGCGCCAGCAGCCCCAGACAGGGGGAGCCGGCTAACTATGGCTACACCTTC

j_gene: TRBJ2-5
v_gene: TRBV6-5
abundance: few
d_gene: TRBD1
CDR3aa: CASISGTGGQETQYF
CDR3nt: TGTGCCAGCATCAGTGGGACAGGGGGCCAAGAGACCCAGTACTTC

j_gene: TRBJ1-1
v_gene: TRBV7-9
abundance: -
d_gene: -
CDR3aa: CASSPDLAGNTEAFF
CDR3nt: TGTGCCAGCAGCCCCGACTTAGCTGGGAACACTGAAGCTTTCTTT

j_gene: TRBJ2-1
v_gene: TRBV2
abundance: -
d_gene: -
CDR3aa: CASQKGAVGQFF
CDR3nt: TGTGCCAGCCAGAAAGGGGCAGTCGGGCAGTTCTTC

j_gene: TRBJ1-6
v_gene: TRBV12-1
abundance: -
d_gene: -
CDR3aa: CASRPQDGENSPLHF
CDR3nt: TGTGCCAGCAGGCCTCAAGACGGGGAAAATTCACCCCTCCACTTT

j_gene: TRBJ1-5
v_gene: TRBV6-5
abundance: -
d_gene: -
CDR3aa: CASSYSRGGQPQHF
CDR3nt: TGTGCCAGCAGTTACTCGAGAGGTGGTCAGCCCCAGCATTTT

j_gene: TRBJ1-6
v_gene: TRBV5-1
abundance: few
d_gene: TRBD1
CDR3aa: CASSVQQGSGSPLHF
CDR3nt: TGCGCCAGCAGCGTACAACAGGGGTCAGGGTCACCCCTCCACTTT

j_gene: TRBJ1-1
v_gene: TRBV6-5
abundance: -
d_gene: TRBD1
CDR3aa: CASSLSTTGAEAFF
CDR3nt: TGTGCCAGCAGTTTATCTACAACAGGGGCTGAAGCTTTCTTT

j_gene: TRBJ2-1
v_gene: TRBV7-7
abundance: -
d_gene: TRBD2
CDR3aa: CASSVGLGSYNEQFF
CDR3nt: TGTGCTAGCAGCGTCGGACTAGGCTCCTACAATGAGCAGTTCTTC

j_gene: TRBJ2-3
v_gene: TRBV18
abundance: -
d_gene: -
CDR3aa: CASSPGGGDSDTQYF
CDR3nt: TGTGCCAGCTCACCAGGCGGGGGCGATTCAGATACGCAGTATTTT

j_gene: TRBJ2-7
v_gene: TRBV3-1/TRBV3-2
abundance: -
d_gene: TRBD1
CDR3aa: CASSAGGAGISYEQYF
CDR3nt: TGTGCCAGCAGCGCAGGGGGCGCCGGAATCTCCTACGAGCAGTACTTC